These 25 T cell receptor beta chains came from one sample sequenced in a study of identical twins. Each CDR3 protein is one row after TCRdb ran MiXCR on the 5' RACE reads. The sample has some 690,000 distinct CDR3 sequences, 21% seen once. The same specimen was also included in a second study, on T cells expressing NK-cell markers.

The sequencing input was PBMCs. These receptor sequences come from a young woman in good health.

The chain carries TRBV10-3 and TRBJ2-2; no clear D. This CDR3 has 16 amino acids. CDR1 and CDR2 (germline): ENHRY, SYGVKD. The V and J ends lost 5 bases and 5 bases respectively, with 18 bases between them. The CDR3 bases are TGTGCCATCAGTCTCGCGGTGGGGTCCGTAACCGGGGAGCTGTTTTTT. It yields the protein CAISLAVGSVTGELFF.

V and J are TRBV6-1 and TRBJ2-7; tentatively, D is TRBD1 (6 bases). V was cut by 5 bases and J by 3 bases, with 17 bases left in between. Germline V gives CDR1 MNHNS, CDR2 SASEGT. The CDR3 contains 15 residues. The CDR3 coding sequence is TGTGCCAGCAGTCTCCTCAGGGGCGGTCTCTACGAGCAGTACTTC. It codes for CASSLLRGGLYEQYF.

The chain uses TRBV25-1 and TRBJ2-1; 9 positions agree with TRBD2. Germline V CDR1 and CDR2: MGHDK, SYGVNS. CDR3 length: 16 amino acids. V gave up 6 bases and J gave up 5 bases; unmatched junction bases: 11. The CDR3, as DNA: TGTGCCAGCAGCGATGGGGCTAGCGGGACGGACAATGAGCAGTTCTTC. Translation gives CASSDGASGTDNEQFF.

The chain joins TRBV20-1 to TRBJ1-1; no definite D call. The CDR3 covers 14 residues. The germline gives CDR1 DFQATT, CDR2 SNEGSKA (reference sequence). The ends were cut back, 1 base at V and 10 bases at J, with 19 bases in the middle. The DNA of the CDR3 is TGCAGTGCTAGAGCCCACCCACTTTCCGCCCGAGCTTTCTTT. Translation: CSARAHPLSARAFF.

The chain is built from TRBV6-2 or TRBV6-3 and TRBJ2-5; D is undetermined. This CDR3 is 13 amino acids long. Germline CDR1 MNHEY, CDR2 SVGEGT. Trimming stripped 6 bases from V and 4 bases from J, with 12 bases between. CDR3 nucleotides: TGTGCCAGCAGCCCCCTCGGTAGAGAGACCCAGTACTTC. This translates into CASSPLGRETQYF.

In its sample, this clonotype was seen once. J is TRBJ2-3 and V is TRBV20-1, with TRBD2 as a possible D gene (6 bases). The germline V gene has CDR1 DFQATT and CDR2 SNEGSKA (reference sequence). The CDR3 covers 15 residues. V dropped 5 bases and J dropped 2 bases, with 17 bases sitting between them. Here the CDR3 reads CSAAPGTFLTDTQYF. DNA for the CDR3: TGCAGTGCTGCGCCCGGGACTTTTCTCACAGATACGCAGTATTTT.

This clonotype was counted between two and nine times. The chain employs TRBV27 and TRBJ2-4, with a tentative D call TRBD2 (5 bases). Germline V gene sequence: CDR1 MNHEY, CDR2 SMNVEV (reference sequence). V lost 6 bases to trimming and J lost 6 bases, with 15 bases between them. There are 14 residues in the CDR3. The CDR3: CASSPGIRTNIQYF. Here the CDR3 DNA reads TGTGCCAGCAGCCCCGGGATTAGGACAAACATTCAGTACTTC.

The chain joins TRBV6-5 to TRBJ2-1, with 7 positions matching TRBD1. This CDR3 has 15 amino acids. V was clipped by 0 bases and J by 8 bases; unmatched bases: 7. CDR1 and CDR2 (germline): MNHEY, SVGAGI. In nucleotides, the CDR3 is TGTGCCAGCAGTTACTCTTCAGGGGGTTCCGATGAGCAGTTCTTC. Protein product: CASSYSSGGSDEQFF.

A single count supports this clonotype. The chain combines TRBV7-9 with TRBJ1-4; no firm D call. V was cut by 5 bases and J by 0 bases, with 10 bases left in between. The CDR3 sequence is 15 residues long. Germline V gene data show CDR1 as SEHNR and CDR2 as FQNEAQ (reference sequence). The CDR3 loop is CASSPRQATNEKLFF. The CDR3, as DNA: TGTGCCAGCAGCCCCCGCCAGGCAACTAATGAAAAACTGTTTTTT.

This rearrangement joins TRBV29-1 to TRBJ2-2; TRBD1 aligns across 8 bases. The CDR3 covers 15 residues. J was trimmed by 5 bases and V by 4 bases; bases with no gene match: 9. The V gene's germline CDR1 is SQVTM and CDR2 ANQGSEA. CDR3 region: CSVGGAGGPTGELFF. The CDR3 coding sequence is TGCAGCGTTGGGGGGGCAGGGGGCCCTACCGGGGAGCTGTTTTTT.

V is TRBV12-3 or TRBV12-4 and J is TRBJ2-2; 8 bases are shared with TRBD1. Germline trimming cut 4 bases from V and 4 bases from J; bases unmatched to any gene: 5. The CDR3 covers 15 residues. The CDR3 here is CASSYRTGTTGELFF. CDR3 DNA: TGTGCCAGCAGTTACCGGACAGGGACCACCGGGGAGCTGTTTTTT.

This clonotype showed up just a few times. The V and J genes are TRBV14 and TRBJ1-2; D perhaps matches TRBD1 (5 bases). Trimming removed 3 bases at V and 8 bases at J, with 13 bases between. CDR1 and CDR2 (germline): SGHDN, FVKESK. This CDR3 has 13 residues. The CDR3 sequence: CASSQYRREGYTF. The CDR3 region has the DNA TGTGCCAGCAGCCAGTACAGGAGGGAAGGCTACACCTTC.

In its sample, this clonotype was seen a few times. The chain couples TRBV20-1 to TRBJ2-7; D perhaps matches TRBD2 (6 bases). The length of the CDR3 is 12 residues. Germline V gene sequence: CDR1 DFQATT, CDR2 SNEGSKA (reference sequence). V dropped 4 bases and J dropped 2 bases, with 9 bases sitting between them. CDR3 bases: TGCAGTGCTAACGGGGGTGCCTACGAGCAGTACTTC. Protein product: CSANGGAYEQYF.

This clonotype occurred once. The V call is TRBV12-3 or TRBV12-4, the J call TRBJ1-2, with D possibly being TRBD1 (6 bases). The V end was cut by 6 bases, the J end by 6 bases, with 20 bases between. This CDR3 region has 15 residues. The CDR3 DNA reads TGTGCCAGCAGATCATCGGGGAACAGGGTCGATGGCTACACCTTC. This gives the protein CASRSSGNRVDGYTF.

In its sample, this clonotype was seen a few times. This rearrangement joins TRBV14 to TRBJ2-1, with 13 bases identical to TRBD2. The CDR3 extends over 15 amino acids. The V and J ends lost 4 bases and 7 bases, in that order; junction bases with no gene match: 4. CDR1 is SGHDN, CDR2 FVKESK, per germline. The CDR3 bases are TGTGCCAGCAGCCGGACTAGCGGGAGCCGGAATGAGCAGTTCTTC. Its translation: CASSRTSGSRNEQFF.

Many counts were recorded for this clonotype. The chain employs TRBV10-3 and TRBJ2-1; 9 positions agree with TRBD2. V trimming: 6 bases; J trimming: 5 bases; junction bases outside the gene matches: 8. This CDR3 has 15 residues. Germline CDR1 and CDR2: ENHRY and SYGVKD. The CDR3 loop is CAIREGLAGNNEQFF. The CDR3 nucleotides read TGTGCCATCAGGGAAGGGCTAGCGGGGAACAATGAGCAGTTCTTC.

Turning to this clonotype: Relative to the germline gene, one junction end is altered; a read error may explain this. The chain links TRBV20-1 to TRBJ2-3, with D possibly being TRBD1 (6 bases). The CDR3 runs to 13 residues. Looked up from germline, CDR1 is DFQATT and CDR2 is SNEGSKA (reference sequence). The CDR3 DNA reads TGCAGCGCTATTAGGGGGATCACAGATACGCAGTATTTT. This codes for CSAIRGITDTQYF.

The rearrangement uses TRBV5-1 and TRBJ2-3, with unresolved D. Looked up from germline, CDR1 is SGHRS and CDR2 is YFSETQ. The length of the CDR3 is 14 residues. V was shortened by 5 bases and J by 5 bases, with 15 bases between the two germline ends. CDR3 sequence reads: CASRTVTQEDTQYF. In DNA, the CDR3 is TGCGCCAGCAGGACGGTTACACAAGAAGATACGCAGTATTTT.

This clonotype has more than one count but fewer than ten. This chain links TRBV20-1 with TRBJ2-5; 10 nucleotides agree with TRBD2. The CDR3 covers 16 residues. Germline V gene data show CDR1 as DFQATT and CDR2 as SNEGSKA (reference sequence). Germline trimming cut 6 bases from V and 5 bases from J; bases unmatched to any gene: 15. CDR3 in DNA: TGCAGTGCCCCTGACCCGGGGCTAGCGGGAGAGGAGACCCAGTACTTC. Translating it yields CSAPDPGLAGEETQYF.

The rearrangement joins TRBV11-2 to TRBJ1-1; tentatively, D is TRBD1 (5 bases). V was shortened by 8 bases and J by 2 bases, with 24 bases between the two germline ends. From germline, CDR1 is SGHAT and CDR2 FQNNGV. This CDR3 comprises 17 residues. CDR3 amino acids: CASSTAPPGTSNTEAFF. As DNA, the CDR3 is TGTGCCAGCTCCACGGCCCCCCCGGGGACCAGTAACACTGAAGCTTTCTTT.

V is TRBV2 and J is TRBJ2-1; 8 bases are shared with TRBD2. V lost 6 bases, J lost 2 bases, and 6 bases stayed unmatched. The CDR3 spans 15 residues. Germline CDR1 reads SNHLY; CDR2 reads FYNNEI. This chain's CDR3 is CASRSTSETYNEQFF. For the CDR3, the DNA is TGTGCCAGCAGGTCGACTAGCGAGACCTACAATGAGCAGTTCTTC. The full variable domain, with the rest looked up from reference TRBV2 and TRBJ2-1, is EPEVTQTPSHQVTQMGQEVILRCVPISNHLYFYWYRQILGQKVEFLVSFYNNEISEKSEIFDDQFSVERPDGSNFTLKIRSTKLEDSAMYFCASRSTSETYNEQFFGPGTRLTVL.

V gene TRBV14 combines with J gene TRBJ2-2, with D perhaps TRBD2 (5 bases). The CDR3 loop spans 17 amino acids. The germline CDR1 and CDR2 sequences are SGHDN and FVKESK. V was shortened by 0 bases and J by 3 bases, with 14 bases between the two germline ends. The CDR3 loop is CASSQDTRTDYTGELFF. For the CDR3, the DNA is TGTGCCAGCAGCCAAGATACCCGGACTGACTACACCGGGGAGCTGTTTTTT.

This clonotype was seen a handful of times. The chain combines TRBV5-1 with TRBJ2-6; D gene ambiguous. Trimming took 4 bases from V and 4 from J, leaving 12 bases between them. Per the germline V gene, CDR1 is SGHRS and CDR2 is YFSETQ. This CDR3 contains 15 residues. The CDR3 region is CASSPIMAGANVLTF. CDR3 nucleotides: TGCGCCAGCAGCCCGATAATGGCCGGGGCCAACGTCCTGACTTTC.

V is TRBV4-1 and J is TRBJ2-1, with 8 bases aligning to TRBD2. The CDR3 has 14 amino acids. Germline V lookup: CDR1 MGHRA, CDR2 YSYEKL. V lost 2 bases to trimming and J lost 8 bases; unmatched junction nucleotides: 5. The CDR3: CASSQPGLDHEQFF. In DNA form, the CDR3 reads TGCGCCAGCAGCCAACCGGGACTAGATCATGAGCAGTTCTTC.

The chain carries TRBV29-1 and TRBJ1-1, with 7 bases lining up with TRBD1. J lost 1 base, V lost 8 bases, and 7 bases had no gene match. This CDR3 comprises 13 residues. Germline CDR1 SQVTM, CDR2 ANQGSEA. CDR3 bases: TGCAGCTCCTCGGGACAGCCGAACACTGAAGCTTTCTTT. This encodes CSSSGQPNTEAFF. Together with reference TRBV29-1 and TRBJ1-1, the CDR3 gives the full variable domain: SAVISQKPSRDICQRGTSLTIQCQVDSQVTMMFWYRQQPGQSLTLIATANQGSEATYESGFVIDKFPISRPNLTFSTLTVSNMSPEDSSIYLCSSSGQPNTEAFFGQGTRLTVV.